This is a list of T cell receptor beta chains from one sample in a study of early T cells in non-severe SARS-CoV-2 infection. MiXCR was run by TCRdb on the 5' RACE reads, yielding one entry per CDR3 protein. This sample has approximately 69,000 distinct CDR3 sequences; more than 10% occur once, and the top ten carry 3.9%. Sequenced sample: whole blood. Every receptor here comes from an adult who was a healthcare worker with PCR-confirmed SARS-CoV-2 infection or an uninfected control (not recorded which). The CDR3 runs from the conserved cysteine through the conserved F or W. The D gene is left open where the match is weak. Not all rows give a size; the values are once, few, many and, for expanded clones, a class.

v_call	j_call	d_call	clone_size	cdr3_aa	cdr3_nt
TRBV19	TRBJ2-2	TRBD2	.	CASDSGLAGEGELFF	TGTGCCAGTGATTCGGGACTAGCGGGAGAAGGGGAGCTTTTTTTT
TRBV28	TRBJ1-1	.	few	CASSFEGRAEAFF	TGTGCCAGCAGTTTCGAGGGGCGGGCTGAAGCTTTCTTT
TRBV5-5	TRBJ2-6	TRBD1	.	CASSRGQGASGANVLTF	TGTGCCAGCAGCCGGGGACAGGGGGCGAGCGGGGCCAACGTCCTGACTTTC
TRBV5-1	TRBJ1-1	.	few	CASSGGTPDTEAFF	TGCGCCAGCAGCGGCGGGACCCCGGACACTGAAGCTTTCTTT
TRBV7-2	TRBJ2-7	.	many	CASSLRPSPSYEQYF	TGTGCCAGCAGCTTACGACCATCCCCTTCCTACGAGCAGTACTTC
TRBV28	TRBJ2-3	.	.	CASNTRPTDTQYF	TGTGCCAGTAATACCAGACCCACAGATACGCAGTATTTT
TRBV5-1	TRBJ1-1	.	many	CASSFRSGTEAFF	TGCGCCAGCAGCTTCCGGTCGGGAACTGAAGCTTTCTTT
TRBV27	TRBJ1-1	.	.	CASSSTGLAEAFF	TGTGCCAGCAGTTCAACAGGGTTAGCAGAAGCTTTCTTT
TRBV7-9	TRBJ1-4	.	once	CASSLFANEKLFF	TGTGCCAGCAGCTTATTTGCGAATGAAAAACTGTTTTTT
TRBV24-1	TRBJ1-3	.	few	CATSDMQAPGLSGNTIYF	TGTGCCACCAGTGATATGCAAGCTCCAGGACTCTCTGGAAACACCATATATTTT
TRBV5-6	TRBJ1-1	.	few	CASSSLQSRGNTEAFF	TGTGCCAGCAGCTCCCTACAATCGAGGGGGAACACTGAAGCTTTCTTT
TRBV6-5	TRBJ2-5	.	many	CASSYSRMFQETQYF	TGTGCCAGCAGTTACTCGAGGATGTTCCAAGAGACCCAGTACTTC
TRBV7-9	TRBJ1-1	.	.	CASSFSETPEAFF	TGTGCCAGCAGCTTTAGTGAAACCCCCGAAGCTTTCTTT
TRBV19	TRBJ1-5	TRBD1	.	CASSRSRGGNQPQHF	TGTGCCAGTAGTAGATCCAGGGGGGGCAATCAGCCCCAGCATTTT
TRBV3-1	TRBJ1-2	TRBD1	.	CASSYGQGGYGYTF	TGTGCCAGCAGCTACGGACAGGGGGGCTATGGCTACACCTTC
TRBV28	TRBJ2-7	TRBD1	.	CASGTRGRNYEQYF	TGTGCCAGCGGAACCAGGGGGCGCAACTACGAGCAGTACTTC
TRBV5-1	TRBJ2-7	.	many	CASSLAGTPYEQYF	TGCGCCAGCAGCTTGGCAGGGACTCCCTACGAGCAGTACTTC
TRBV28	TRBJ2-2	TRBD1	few	CASSTGTGEFGELFF	TGTGCCAGCAGCACCGGGACAGGGGAGTTCGGGGAGCTGTTTTTT
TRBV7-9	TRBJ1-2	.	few	CASSQDLYGYTF	TGTGCCAGCAGCCAAGATCTCTATGGCTACACCTTC
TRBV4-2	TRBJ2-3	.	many	CASSQGLNTDTQYF	TGTGCCAGCAGCCAAGGATTAAACACAGATACGCAGTATTTT
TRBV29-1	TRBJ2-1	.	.	CSDEWDSSYNEQFF	TGCAGCGATGAATGGGATAGCTCCTACAATGAGCAGTTCTTC
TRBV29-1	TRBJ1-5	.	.	CSVGGRNQPQHF	TGCAGCGTCGGTGGCCGTAATCAGCCCCAGCATTTT
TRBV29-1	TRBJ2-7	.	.	CSGRDETYEQYF	TGCAGCGGAAGGGACGAAACCTACGAGCAGTACTTC
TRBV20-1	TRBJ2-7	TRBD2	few	CSAPSIAGGSYEQYF	TGCAGTGCCCCGTCGATAGCGGGAGGGTCCTACGAGCAGTACTTC
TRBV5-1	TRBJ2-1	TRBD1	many	CASSLVQGANNEQFF	TGCGCCAGCAGCTTGGTCCAGGGGGCGAACAATGAGCAGTTCTTC
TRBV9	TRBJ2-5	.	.	CASSVDRGGEAQYF	TGTGCCAGCAGCGTAGACAGGGGAGGCGAGGCCCAGTACTTC
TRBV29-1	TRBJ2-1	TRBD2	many	CSVPPPSGGDEQFF	TGCAGCGTTCCCCCCCCTAGCGGGGGGGATGAGCAGTTCTTC
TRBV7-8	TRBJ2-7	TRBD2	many	CASSWTSGISYEQYF	TGTGCCAGCAGCTGGACTAGCGGGATCTCCTACGAGCAGTACTTC
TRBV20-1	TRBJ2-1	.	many	CSAPRREGNEQFF	TGCAGTGCTCCCCGTCGGGAAGGCAATGAGCAGTTCTTC
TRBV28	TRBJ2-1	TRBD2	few	CASRWTSGYNEQFF	TGTGCCAGCAGGTGGACTAGCGGCTACAATGAGCAGTTCTTC
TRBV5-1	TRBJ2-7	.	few	CASSLVPRREQYF	TGCGCCAGCAGCTTGGTACCCCGACGGGAGCAGTACTTC
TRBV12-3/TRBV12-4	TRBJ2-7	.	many	CASSSPRGAATSYEQYF	TGTGCCAGCAGTTCCCCCCGCGGGGCGGCGACCTCCTACGAGCAGTACTTC
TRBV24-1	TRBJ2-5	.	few	CATSDEVETQYF	TGTGCCACCAGTGACGAAGTTGAGACCCAGTACTTC
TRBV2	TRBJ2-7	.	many	CASSAGVVGPRGEQYF	TGTGCCAGCAGTGCTGGTGTGGTGGGACCCCGGGGCGAGCAGTACTTC
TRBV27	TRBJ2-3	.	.	CASSFAADTQYF	TGTGCCAGCAGTTTTGCGGCAGATACGCAGTATTTT
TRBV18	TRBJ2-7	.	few	CASSPLARGDEQYF	TGTGCCAGCTCACCACTTGCCCGAGGGGACGAGCAGTACTTC
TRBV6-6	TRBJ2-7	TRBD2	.	CASSPGTRNHEQYF	TGTGCCAGCAGCCCTGGGACTAGAAACCACGAGCAGTACTTC
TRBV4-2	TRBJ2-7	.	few	CASSQEQPGTEQYF	TGTGCCAGCAGCCAAGAACAGCCAGGGACCGAGCAGTACTTC
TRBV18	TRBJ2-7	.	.	CASSPPGGRRSYEQYF	TGTGCCAGCTCACCCCCAGGCGGTCGGCGCTCCTACGAGCAGTACTTC
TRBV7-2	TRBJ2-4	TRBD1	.	CASSSRRTGGADIQYF	TGTGCCAGCAGCTCCCGTCGGACAGGGGGCGCAGACATTCAGTACTTC
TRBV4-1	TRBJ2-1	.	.	CASSQAGPFSNEQFF	TGCGCCAGCAGCCAAGCGGGCCCTTTTTCCAATGAGCAGTTCTTC
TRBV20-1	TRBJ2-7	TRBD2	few	CSARDPLAGGYEQYF	TGCAGTGCTAGAGATCCCCTAGCGGGAGGCTACGAGCAGTACTTC
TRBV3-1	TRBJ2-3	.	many	CASSQFVGDTQYF	TGTGCCAGCAGCCAATTCGTGGGAGATACGCAGTATTTT
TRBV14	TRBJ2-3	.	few	CASSQAPSLTQYF	TGTGCCAGCAGCCAAGCTCCGTCCCTTACGCAGTATTTT
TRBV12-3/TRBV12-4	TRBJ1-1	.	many	CASRNPGTVNTEAFF	TGTGCCAGCAGGAACCCCGGGACGGTGAACACTGAAGCTTTCTTT
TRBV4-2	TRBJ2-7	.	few	CASSLTGLQYEQYF	TGTGCCAGCAGCCTGACGGGGCTACAATACGAGCAGTACTTC
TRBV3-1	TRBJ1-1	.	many	CASSQVGPGTEAFF	TGTGCCAGCAGCCAAGTTGGCCCGGGAACTGAAGCTTTCTTT
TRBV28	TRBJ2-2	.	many	CVIEGPNTGELFF	TGTGTCATCGAGGGACCTAACACCGGGGAGCTGTTTTTT
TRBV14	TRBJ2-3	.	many	CASSQLTDTQYF	TGTGCCAGCAGCCAACTCACAGATACGCAGTATTTT
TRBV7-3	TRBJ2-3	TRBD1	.	CASSEDRASTDTQYF	TGTGCCAGCAGCGAGGACAGGGCTAGCACAGATACGCAGTATTTT